This T cell receptor beta chain was retrieved from a study of blood T cells in healthy people across ages. A second about 7 to 11 cycle PCR used barcoded and J-beta primers. A template-switch adaptor that had 12 random nucleotides put a tag on each cDNA molecule. In TCRdb, the 5' RACE reads were re-called with MiXCR into one record per CDR3 protein. The sample comprises almost 1 million distinct CDR3 sequences, roughly half of which are singletons, and 20% to 25% rests with the top ten. Trimming removed 0 bases at V and 8 bases at J, with 12 bases between. The CDR3 covers 14 residues. Germline V gives CDR1 SGHDT, CDR2 YYEEEE. This clonotype turned up a few times. Total RNA extracted from each sample amounted to at least 5.5 micrograms.

The sample consisted of blood. The receptor comes from a woman in her sixties in good health. The chain joins TRBV5-6 to TRBJ2-1, with D perhaps matching TRBD2 (6 bases). In DNA form, the CDR3 reads TGTGCCAGCAGCTTGGCAAGACTAGTTCATGAGCAGTTCTTC. Its protein product is CASSLARLVHEQFF.